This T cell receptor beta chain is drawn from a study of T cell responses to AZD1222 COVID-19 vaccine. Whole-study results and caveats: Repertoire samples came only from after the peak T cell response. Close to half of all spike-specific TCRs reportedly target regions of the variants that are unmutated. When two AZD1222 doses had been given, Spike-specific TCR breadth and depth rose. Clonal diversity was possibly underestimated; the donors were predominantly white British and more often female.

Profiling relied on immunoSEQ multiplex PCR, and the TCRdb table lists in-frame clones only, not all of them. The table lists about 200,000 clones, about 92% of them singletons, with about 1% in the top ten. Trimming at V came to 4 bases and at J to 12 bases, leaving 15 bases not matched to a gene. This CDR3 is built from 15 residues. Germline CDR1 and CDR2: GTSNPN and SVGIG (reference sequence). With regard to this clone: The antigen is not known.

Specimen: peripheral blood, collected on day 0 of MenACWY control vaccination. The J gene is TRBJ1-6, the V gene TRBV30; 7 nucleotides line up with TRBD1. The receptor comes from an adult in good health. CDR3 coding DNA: TGTGCCTGGAACCCGGGGCAGGGGGGTAGAGTACCCCTCCACTTT. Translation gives CAWNPGQGGRVPLHF.